Here is one TCR beta chain with its context. The antigen is not known. This specimen belongs to a study of T cells after yellow fever vaccination. The wider study: Fractions low in cell number were prepared with SMART-Seq v4 Ultra Low Input.

It was through 5'RACE template switching that TCR cDNA was made, with a universal primer site and UMIs added. One entry per CDR3 protein results from TCRdb running MiXCR on the 5' RACE reads. The top ten clones hold roughly 45% of a sample with 130,000 or so distinct CDR3 sequences, roughly 15% of them seen once. Per the germline V gene, CDR1 is MNHEY and CDR2 is SMNVEV (reference sequence). This CDR3 comprises 15 residues. V shed 5 bases and J shed 5 bases, with 15 bases lying between them. Overall study results and limits: Most primary-vaccination clones reappeared after the booster (less than 98% CD4, 88% CD8). Repertoires obtained by FACS sorting could include abundant clonotypes that entered as contaminants from the bulk population.

Source: CD8+ T cells sorted from PBMCs, taken 5 days after the yellow fever booster vaccination. The receptor's source is a man younger than 35 who received the YFV17D yellow fever vaccine. The chain uses TRBV27 and TRBJ1-4; D may be TRBD1 (5 bases). The CDR3 is CASSPQGLGNEKLFF. CDR3 DNA sequence: TGTGCCAGCAGTCCTCAGGGTCTCGGGAATGAAAAACTGTTTTTT. The whole variable domain, filled in from reference TRBV27 and TRBJ1-4, reads EAQVTQNPRYLITVTGKKLTVTCSQNMNHEYMSWYRQDPGLGLRQIYYSMNVEVTDKGDVPEGYKVSRKEKRNFPLILESPSPNQTSLYFCASSPQGLGNEKLFFGSGTQLSVL.